A single sample gave rise to the 21 T cell receptor beta chains below, sequenced in a study of technical replicates of blood from a handful of donors. This table comes from immunoSEQ multiplex PCR, and its TCRdb copy is limited to in-frame clones, with some not included. The repertoire holds over 10,000 clones, with over 90% as singletons. The sequenced sample was PBMCs. Every receptor here comes from a human donor in good health.

The chain links TRBV2 to TRBJ2-1; TRBD2 is a possible D gene (5 bases). V lost 3 bases and J lost 8, with 17 bases in between. The CDR3 is made up of 15 amino acids. Germline V gene data show CDR1 as SNHLY and CDR2 as FYNNEI. The CDR3 reads CASSERVMGGDEQFF. The CDR3 DNA reads TGTGCCAGCAGTGAGCGGGTGATGGGTGGGGATGAGCAGTTCTTC.

This clone was counted a few times. This chain connects TRBV2 to TRBJ2-1; 11 nucleotides align to TRBD2. The CDR3 runs 15 residues. Per germline, CDR1 SNHLY and CDR2 FYNNEI. V trimming: 2 bases; J trimming: 4 bases; junction bases outside the gene matches: 1. CDR3 protein: CASSETSGRYNEQFF. The DNA for the CDR3 is TGTGCCAGCAGTGAAACTAGCGGGAGATACAATGAGCAGTTCTTC. Combining the CDR3 with reference TRBV2 and TRBJ2-1 gives the whole variable domain EPEVTQTPSHQVTQMGQEVILRCVPISNHLYFYWYRQILGQKVEFLVSFYNNEISEKSEIFDDQFSVERPDGSNFTLKIRSTKLEDSAMYFCASSETSGRYNEQFFGPGTRLTVL.

This chain joins TRBV28 and TRBJ1-5; 8 bases fit TRBD1. Germline V gene data show CDR1 as MDHEN and CDR2 as SYDVKM. The CDR3 is made up of 17 amino acids. Trimming cost V 6 bases and J 4 bases; bases outside gene matches: 14. CDR3 sequence: CASRPLGTGNQNQPQHF. CDR3 coding DNA: TGTGCCAGCAGACCACTTGGGACAGGCAACCAAAATCAGCCCCAGCATTTT.

This clone turned up a few times. The chain recombines TRBV9 with TRBJ2-5, with 10 positions matching TRBD1. The CDR3 sequence is 14 residues long. Losses at the gene ends were 6 bases for V and 5 bases for J; bases not matched to a gene: 7. Per germline, CDR1 SGDLS and CDR2 YYNGEE. The CDR3: CASTRQGAWETQYF. The CDR3 coding sequence is TGTGCCAGCACAAGACAGGGGGCTTGGGAGACCCAGTACTTC.

The rearrangement uses TRBV28 and TRBJ1-5, with D perhaps TRBD1 (5 bases). V was trimmed by 4 bases and J by 3 bases, leaving 10 bases between them. CDR1 is MDHEN, CDR2 SYDVKM, per germline. The CDR3 spans 14 residues. CDR3 sequence reads: CASSSDSYNQPQHF. The DNA of the CDR3 is TGTGCCAGCAGTTCTGACAGTTACAATCAGCCCCAGCATTTT.

CDR3 DNA: TGTGCCAGCAGCGAACTAGCGGGCGACTACAATGAGCAGTTCTTC. Translated, it gives CASSELAGDYNEQFF. This chain joins TRBV25-1 and TRBJ2-1, with 9 bases identical to TRBD2. Germline trimming cut 6 bases from V and 3 bases from J; bases unmatched to any gene: 6. This CDR3 is built from 15 residues. Germline V gene sequence: CDR1 MGHDK, CDR2 SYGVNS.

The chain couples TRBV7-8 to TRBJ1-1; 10 bases agree with TRBD1. The CDR3 consists of 18 residues. V lost 5 bases, J lost 0 bases, and 12 bases stayed unmatched. Germline CDR1 SGHVS, CDR2 FQNEAQ. CDR3 sequence (DNA): TGTGCCAGCAGCGCCGGCCGACAGGGGGCGCGGATGAACACTGAAGCTTTCTTT. Translation gives CASSAGRQGARMNTEAFF.

This clone was seen once. The rearrangement links TRBV18 to TRBJ1-1, with D maybe TRBD1 (6 bases). Germline loops: CDR1 KGHSH, CDR2 LQKENI. V was trimmed by 3 bases and J by 6 bases, leaving 17 bases between them. This CDR3 has 15 amino acids. Written as DNA, the CDR3 is TGTGCCAGCTCACCTGAACAGGGAAACACTCCTGAAGCTTTCTTT. This codes for CASSPEQGNTPEAFF.

The chain recombines TRBV5-1 with TRBJ2-1; a weak D match, TRBD2 (6 bases). The germline CDR1 and CDR2 sequences are SGHRS and YFSETQ. The CDR3 is 15 amino acids. Between the trimmed V and J ends, which lost 3 bases and 1 base, there was a span of 11 bases. DNA for the CDR3: TGCGCCAGCAGCTCGGCGGGATTTTCCTACAATGAGCAGTTCTTC. Its translation is CASSSAGFSYNEQFF.

This clone was found once. The chain combines TRBV7-9 with TRBJ2-3; a weak D match, TRBD2 (6 bases). This CDR3 is built from 16 residues. CDR1 is SEHNR, CDR2 FQNEAQ, per germline (reference sequence). Trimming took off 5 bases at V and 2 bases at J, with 17 bases between the two ends. The CDR3 loop reads CASSKPGTPDTDTQYF. Here the CDR3 DNA reads TGTGCCAGCAGCAAGCCTGGGACTCCAGACACAGATACGCAGTATTTT.

The chain carries TRBV30 and TRBJ1-1, with D possibly being TRBD1 (6 bases). Trimming shortened V by 4 bases and J by 5 bases, and 11 bases separated the two germline ends. The germline gives CDR1 GTSNPN, CDR2 SVGIG (reference sequence). CDR3 size: 12 residues. The CDR3 sequence is CAWNRVGTEAFF. DNA for the CDR3: TGTGCCTGGAACAGGGTAGGGACTGAAGCTTTCTTT.

V is TRBV5-8 and J is TRBJ1-2, with 10 positions matching TRBD1. This CDR3 region has 15 residues. Trimming at V came to 6 bases and at J to 7 bases, leaving 12 bases not matched to a gene. In germline, CDR1 is SGHTS, CDR2 YDEGEE. The CDR3 protein is CASTEAGDRGSGYTF. CDR3 bases: TGTGCCAGCACCGAGGCAGGGGACAGGGGAAGTGGCTACACCTTC.

The rearrangement joins TRBV6-5 to TRBJ1-2; the match to TRBD1 covers 10 bases. Germline CDR1 is MNHEY and CDR2 is SVGAGI. This CDR3 is built from 15 residues. Unmatched junction bases numbered 10, after V lost 5 bases and J lost 7 bases. The CDR3 bases are TGTGCCAGCAGTCGATCTGGGGGACAGGGGTTTGGCTACACCTTC. Protein: CASSRSGGQGFGYTF.

J is TRBJ2-5 and V is TRBV29-1; 8 bases fit TRBD1. Germline values: CDR1 SQVTM, CDR2 ANQGSEA. The CDR3 extends over 13 amino acids. Losses at the gene ends were 5 bases for V and 4 bases for J; bases not matched to a gene: 6. Here the CDR3 DNA reads TGCAGCGTTTCCGGGACAGGCGGAGAGACCCAGTACTTC. Its translation is CSVSGTGGETQYF.

This clone was detected once. The V and J genes are TRBV6-1 and TRBJ2-7; TRBD1 aligns across 8 bases. The CDR3 has 15 residues. Trimming took 0 bases from V and 5 from J; bases not matched to a gene: 6. In germline, CDR1 is MNHNS, CDR2 SASEGT. The CDR3: CASSEADRVRDEQYF. CDR3 nucleotide sequence: TGTGCCAGCAGTGAAGCGGACAGGGTTAGAGACGAGCAGTACTTC.

The rearrangement uses TRBV15 and TRBJ1-2; 10 nucleotides agree with TRBD1. The V segment lost 1 base and the J segment 7 bases; nucleotides outside the gene matches: 3. Germline CDR1 LNHNV, CDR2 YYDKDF (reference sequence). The CDR3 loop spans 14 amino acids. CDR3 nucleotides: TGTGCCACCAGCAGAGGACAGGGGGCAGGTGGCTACACCTTC. It specifies CATSRGQGAGGYTF.

V gene TRBV7-2 combines with J gene TRBJ1-1; 8 bases align to TRBD1. Germline assignment: CDR1 SGHTA and CDR2 FQGNSA. V gave up 5 bases and J gave up 5 bases; unmatched junction bases: 13. The CDR3 extends over 16 amino acids. The CDR3 sequence is CASSRPLGQGGTEAFF. CDR3 DNA: TGTGCCAGCAGCCGACCCCTAGGACAGGGAGGGACTGAAGCTTTCTTT. The variable domain in full, completed from reference TRBV7-2 and TRBJ1-1, reads GAGVSQSPSNKVTEKGKDVELRCDPISGHTALYWYRQSLGQGLEFLIYFQGNSAPDKSGLPSDRFSAERTGGSVSTLTIQRTQQEDSAVYLCASSRPLGQGGTEAFFGQGTRLTVV.

Here the CDR3 DNA reads TGTGCCAGTGGGACACAGGGGGCCGCTCAGCCCCAGCATTTT. Amino acids: CASGTQGAAQPQHF. The V gene is TRBV19, the J gene TRBJ1-5, with 9 bases identical to TRBD1. The germline V gene encodes CDR1 LNHDA and CDR2 SQIVND (reference sequence). CDR3 length: 14 amino acids. V lost 8 bases and J lost 6; bases outside the gene matches: 8.

The rearrangement uses TRBV5-1 and TRBJ2-5; TRBD2 matches 7 bases. Germline CDR1 reads SGHRS; CDR2 reads YFSETQ. The CDR3 runs 14 residues. Trimming removed 2 bases from V and 0 bases from J; junction bases left unmatched: 1. The chain's CDR3 is CASSFAGDQETQYF. The CDR3 nucleotides read TGCGCCAGCAGCTTCGCGGGGGACCAAGAGACCCAGTACTTC.

The chain carries TRBV18 and TRBJ2-5; D gene uncertain. The V and J ends lost 3 bases and 5 bases respectively, with 10 bases between them. This CDR3 has 13 residues. Germline values: CDR1 KGHSH, CDR2 LQKENI. DNA for the CDR3: TGTGCCAGCTCACCCACCCAACAGGAGACCCAGTACTTC. The encoded protein is CASSPTQQETQYF.

This chain uses TRBV15 with TRBJ2-1; D might be TRBD2 (6 bases). CDR1 is LNHNV, CDR2 YYDKDF, per germline (reference sequence). The CDR3 runs 16 residues. Trimming removed 5 bases at V and 0 bases at J, with 14 bases between. Written as DNA, the CDR3 is TGTGCCACCAGCGGCCAGCGGGCCCTCTCCTACAATGAGCAGTTCTTC. It yields the protein CATSGQRALSYNEQFF.